The subject of this entry is one TCR beta chain. Its binding antigen is unknown. Base qualities are not recorded, but no much larger clone differs from it by a single base. The sample comes from a study of blood T cell repertoires in COVID-19 (TCRdb year 2020). With regard to the full study: Samples covering the acute and convalescent phases of COVID-19 were provided by collaborators in the United States, Italy and Spain. The material from the prospective study consisted of cDNA or gDNA derived from T cells, B-cell-depleted T cells, or PBMCs. Deeply sampled blood TCRbeta repertoires from subjects exposed to, actively infected with, or recovered from COVID-19 were included in the dataset. The repertoires were released in a freely available public database intended as a resource for research on the immune response to SARS-CoV-2. The samples were drawn from the first 160 participants of the ongoing ImmuneRACE study and from roughly 1,300 subjects provided by 6 global collaborators. Nearly every sample came with metadata listing a de-identified subject ID, COVID-19 status, age in years and sex. Where HLA class I and class II types were available, the types were taken from metadata supplied by the sample provider, not from assay-based typing. General findings and caveats noted by the study authors: How much clinical and demographic metadata was included differed by source and by participant, and the metadata was provided uncurated.

The germline V gene sets CDR1 to SGHRS and CDR2 to YFSETQ. Counted from cysteine to phenylalanine, this CDR3 has 14 amino acids. The entry retains the CDR3 DNA only, 42 bases that are in frame from base 1. V is reduced by 0 bases and J by 4 bases, leaving a spacing of 10 bases between them. Whole blood was collected in K2EDTA tubes by collaborating institutions according to the institutions' own protocols. For TCRbeta analysis, collaborators shipped samples in one of three forms: frozen whole blood, isolated PBMCs, or DNA extracted from either of those sample types. The immunoSEQ Assay, a bias-controlled multiplex PCR, was used to amplify TCRbeta CDR3 regions from genomic DNA. In the paper's pipeline: The number of nucleated cells in each sample was estimated by amplification of reference gene primers within the assay. To quantify the absolute abundance of each unique TCRbeta CDR3 rearrangement, sequence reads were collapsed and filtered. For each sample, productive Simpson clonality was calculated as the square root of Simpson's diversity index across productive rearrangements. The table comes from immuneACCESS by way of TCRdb, which keeps in-frame sequences with V and J called. Part of the clones is missing from these tables; in studies checked, under half for an unresolved V gene and the rest for unknown reasons. The V and J calls and clone size were taken over from that table, and D and trimming were inferred from the DNA. A total of around 140,000 clones appear in this sample, around 86% of them only once. The ten largest clones capture almost 8.5% of the sample.

Here the chain combines TRBV5-1 and TRBJ2-5; TRBD1 is a possible D gene, resting on 5 matching bases. This receptor was taken from a woman in her sixties with active or convalescent COVID-19. What was sequenced was peripheral blood. The CDR3 loop reads CASSLEGLPETQYF. The DNA reads TGCGCCAGCAGCTTGGAGGGGTTGCCAGAGACCCAGTACTTC.